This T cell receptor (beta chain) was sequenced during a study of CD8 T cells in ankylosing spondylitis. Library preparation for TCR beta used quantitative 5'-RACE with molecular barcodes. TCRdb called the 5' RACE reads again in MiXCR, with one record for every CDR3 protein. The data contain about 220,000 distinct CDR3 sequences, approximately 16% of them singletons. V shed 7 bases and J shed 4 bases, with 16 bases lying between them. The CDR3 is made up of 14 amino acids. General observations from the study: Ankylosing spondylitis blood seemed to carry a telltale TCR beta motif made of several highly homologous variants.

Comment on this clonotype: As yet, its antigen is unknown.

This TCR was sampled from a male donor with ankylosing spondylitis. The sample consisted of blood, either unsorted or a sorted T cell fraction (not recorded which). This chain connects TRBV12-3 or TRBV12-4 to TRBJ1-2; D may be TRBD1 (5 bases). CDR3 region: CASMWGTRTYGYTF. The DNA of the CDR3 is TGTGCCAGCATGTGGGGGACCCGTACCTATGGCTACACCTTC.